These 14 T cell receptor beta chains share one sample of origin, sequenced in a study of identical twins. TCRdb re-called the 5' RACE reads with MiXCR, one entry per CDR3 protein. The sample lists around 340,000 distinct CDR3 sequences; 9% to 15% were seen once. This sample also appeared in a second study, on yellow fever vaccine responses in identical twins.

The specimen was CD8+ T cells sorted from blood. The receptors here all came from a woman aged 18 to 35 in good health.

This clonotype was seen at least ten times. The CDR3 DNA sequence: TGTGCCAGCAGTCCTAGCGGGAGCTCCTACGAGCAGTACTTC. Protein: CASSPSGSSYEQYF. This chain connects TRBV12-3 or TRBV12-4 to TRBJ2-7; 10 bases are shared with TRBD2. With 5 bases clipped from V and 0 bases from J, the junction kept 1 base outside the gene matches. CDR3 length: 14 residues.

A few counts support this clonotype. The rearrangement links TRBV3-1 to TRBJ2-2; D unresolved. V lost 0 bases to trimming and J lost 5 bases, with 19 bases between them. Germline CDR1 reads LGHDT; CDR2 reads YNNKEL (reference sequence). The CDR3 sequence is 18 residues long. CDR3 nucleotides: TGTGCCAGCAGCCAAGATCTCAGTAATAGCTCATGGACCGGGGAGCTGTTTTTT. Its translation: CASSQDLSNSSWTGELFF.

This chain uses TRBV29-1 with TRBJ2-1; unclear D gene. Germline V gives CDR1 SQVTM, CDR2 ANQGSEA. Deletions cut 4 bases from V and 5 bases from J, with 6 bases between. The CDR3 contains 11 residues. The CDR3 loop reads CSVVGHNEQFF. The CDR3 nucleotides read TGCAGCGTTGTCGGTCACAATGAGCAGTTCTTC.

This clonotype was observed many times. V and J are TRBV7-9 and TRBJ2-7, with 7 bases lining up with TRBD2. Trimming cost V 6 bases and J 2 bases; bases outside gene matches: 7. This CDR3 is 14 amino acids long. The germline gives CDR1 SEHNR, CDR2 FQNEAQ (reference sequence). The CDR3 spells CASRAGTPAYEQYF. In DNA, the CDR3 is TGTGCCAGCAGAGCGGGAACTCCAGCCTACGAGCAGTACTTC.

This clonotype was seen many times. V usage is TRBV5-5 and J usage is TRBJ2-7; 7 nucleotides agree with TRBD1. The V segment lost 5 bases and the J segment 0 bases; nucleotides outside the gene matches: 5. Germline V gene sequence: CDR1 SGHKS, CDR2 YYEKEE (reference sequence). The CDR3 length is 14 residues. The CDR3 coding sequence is TGTGCCAGCAGTAATGGACAGGTCTCCTACGAGCAGTACTTC. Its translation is CASSNGQVSYEQYF.

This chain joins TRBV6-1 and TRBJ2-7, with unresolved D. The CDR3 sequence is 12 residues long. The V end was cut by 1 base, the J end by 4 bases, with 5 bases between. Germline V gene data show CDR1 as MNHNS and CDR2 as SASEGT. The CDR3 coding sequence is TGTGCCAGCAGTGAAGTGAGGTACGAGCAGTACGTC. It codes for CASSEVRYEQYV.

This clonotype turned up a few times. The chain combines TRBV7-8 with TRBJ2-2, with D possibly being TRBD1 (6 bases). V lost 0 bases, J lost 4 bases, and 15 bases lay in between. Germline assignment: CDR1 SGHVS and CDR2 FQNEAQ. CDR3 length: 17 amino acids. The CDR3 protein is CASSLAYNRVSTGELFF. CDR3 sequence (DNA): TGTGCCAGCAGCTTAGCGTATAACAGGGTCAGCACCGGGGAGCTGTTTTTT.

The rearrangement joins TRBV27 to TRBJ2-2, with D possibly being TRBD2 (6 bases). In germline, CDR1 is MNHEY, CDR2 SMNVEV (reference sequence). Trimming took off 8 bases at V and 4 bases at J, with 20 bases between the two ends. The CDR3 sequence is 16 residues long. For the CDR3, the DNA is TGTGCCAGCTCAAGGGGACTCCCAACCCGCACCGGGGAGCTGTTTTTT. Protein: CASSRGLPTRTGELFF.

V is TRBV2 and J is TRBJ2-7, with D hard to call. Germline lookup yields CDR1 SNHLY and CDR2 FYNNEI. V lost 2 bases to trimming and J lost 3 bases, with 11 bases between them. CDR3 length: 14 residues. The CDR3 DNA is TGTGCCAGCAGTGAAAGGCAGAAAGACTACGAGCAGTACGTC. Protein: CASSERQKDYEQYV.

This CDR3 reads CASSLEPPEGTDTQYF. The CDR3, as DNA: TGTGCCAGCAGCTTAGAGCCGCCCGAAGGGACAGATACGCAGTATTTT. V and J are TRBV7-8 and TRBJ2-3; D ambiguous. The CDR3 is made up of 16 amino acids. Looked up from germline, CDR1 is SGHVS and CDR2 is FQNEAQ. Trimming stripped 1 base from V and 3 bases from J, with 14 bases between. Using reference TRBV7-8 and TRBJ2-3 for the parts outside the CDR3, the full variable domain is GAGVSQSPRYKVAKRGQDVALRCDPISGHVSLFWYQQALGQGPEFLTYFQNEAQLDKSGLPSDRFFAERPEGSVSTLKIQRTQQEDSAVYLCASSLEPPEGTDTQYFGPGTRLTVL.

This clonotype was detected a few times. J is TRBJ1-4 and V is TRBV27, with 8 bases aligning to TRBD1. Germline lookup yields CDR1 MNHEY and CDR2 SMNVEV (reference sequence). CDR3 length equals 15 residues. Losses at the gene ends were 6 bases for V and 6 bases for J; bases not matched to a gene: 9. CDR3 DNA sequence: TGTGCCAGCAGACTTACAATGACAGGGGATGAAAAACTGTTTTTT. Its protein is CASRLTMTGDEKLFF.

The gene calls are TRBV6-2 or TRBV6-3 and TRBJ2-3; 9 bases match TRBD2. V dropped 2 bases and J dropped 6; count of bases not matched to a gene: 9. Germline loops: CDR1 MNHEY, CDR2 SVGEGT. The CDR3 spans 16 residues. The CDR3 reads CASSYVGLAGTDTQYF. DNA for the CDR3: TGTGCCAGCAGTTACGTAGGGCTAGCGGGAACGGATACGCAGTATTTT.

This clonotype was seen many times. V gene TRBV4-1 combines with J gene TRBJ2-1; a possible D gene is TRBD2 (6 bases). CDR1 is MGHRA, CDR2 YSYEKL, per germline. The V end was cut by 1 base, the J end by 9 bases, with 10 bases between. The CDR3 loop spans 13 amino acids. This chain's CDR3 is CASSQVGGPEQFF. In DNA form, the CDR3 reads TGCGCCAGCAGCCAAGTCGGAGGGCCTGAGCAGTTCTTC.

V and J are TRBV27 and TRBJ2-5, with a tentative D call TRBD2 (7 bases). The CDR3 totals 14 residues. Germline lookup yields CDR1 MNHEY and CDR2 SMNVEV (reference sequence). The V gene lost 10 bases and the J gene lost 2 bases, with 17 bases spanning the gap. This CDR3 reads CATSEGGLQETQYF. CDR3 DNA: TGTGCCACCTCGGAAGGGGGACTACAAGAGACCCAGTACTTC.